These 22 T cell receptor beta chains came from one sample sequenced in a study of identical twins. TCRdb processed the 5' RACE reads anew with MiXCR; each CDR3 protein has one entry. The table includes about 290,000 distinct CDR3 sequences, roughly 9.7% detected once. The same sample was also studied in work on yellow fever vaccine responses in identical twins.

The sample taken for sequencing was CD8+ T cells sorted from blood. The receptors originated from a woman aged 18-29 years in good health.

The chain has TRBV7-9 and TRBJ2-7, with D maybe TRBD2 (6 bases). Trimming stripped 5 bases from V and 7 bases from J, with 18 bases between. CDR3 size: 14 residues. Germline V gives CDR1 SEHNR, CDR2 FQNEAQ (reference sequence). DNA for the CDR3: TGTGCCAGCAGCCAAAGCCGGGAGTCACAGGAGCAGTACTTC. Translated, it gives CASSQSRESQEQYF. Using reference TRBV7-9 and TRBJ2-7 for the parts outside the CDR3, the full variable domain is DTGVSQNPRHKITKRGQNVTFRCDPISEHNRLYWYRQTLGQGPEFLTYFQNEAQLEKSRLLSDRFSAERPKGSFSTLEIQRTEQGDSAMYLCASSQSRESQEQYFGPGTRLTVT.

This clonotype was found a few times. The chain combines TRBV20-1 with TRBJ2-2; 7 bases align to TRBD2. In germline, CDR1 is DFQATT, CDR2 SNEGSKA (reference sequence). V was clipped by 5 bases and J by 3 bases; unmatched bases: 9. The CDR3 length is 15 residues. The CDR3 region is CSARLGTTDTGELFF. CDR3 coding DNA: TGCAGTGCTCGACTCGGGACTACAGACACCGGGGAGCTGTTTTTT.

This clonotype was detected a few times. The chain couples TRBV18 to TRBJ2-5; no firm D call. CDR1 and CDR2 (germline): KGHSH, LQKENI. Trimming pared 5 bases from V and 1 base from J, leaving 8 bases between. This CDR3 spans 13 amino acids. The CDR3 reads CASSTPLQETQYF. The CDR3 coding sequence is TGTGCCAGCTCAACCCCTCTCCAAGAGACCCAGTACTTC.

This clonotype was observed a handful of times. The V gene is TRBV4-3, the J gene TRBJ2-3; TRBD2 aligns across 11 bases. The CDR3 contains 15 residues. V lost 0 bases, J lost 4 bases, and 0 bases stayed unmatched. CDR1 is LGHNA and CDR2 is YSLEER in the germline V gene. In DNA form, the CDR3 reads TGCGCCAGCAGCCAAGAACTAGCGGGAGCAGATACGCAGTATTTT. Translation gives CASSQELAGADTQYF.

This clonotype has a count of ten or more. The chain combines TRBV7-3 with TRBJ1-2; D is undetermined. The CDR3 spans 15 residues. CDR1 and CDR2 (germline): SGHTA, FQGTGA. V was shortened by 5 bases and J by 8 bases, with 21 bases between the two germline ends. The CDR3 DNA reads as TGTGCCAGCAGCCCAAGCCCAGGACCTCTCGGCGGCTACACCTTC. Protein sequence: CASSPSPGPLGGYTF. Filled out from reference TRBV7-3 and TRBJ1-2, the complete variable domain reads GAGVSQTPSNKVTEKGKYVELRCDPISGHTALYWYRQSLGQGPEFLIYFQGTGAADDSGLPNDRFFAVRPEGSVSTLKIQRTERGDSAVYLCASSPSPGPLGGYTFGSGTRLTVV.

The chain couples TRBV28 to TRBJ2-3, with 10 bases matching TRBD1. In germline, CDR1 is MDHEN, CDR2 SYDVKM. The junction had 17 bases not matched to a gene; V was cut back by 4 bases and J by 4 bases. The CDR3 is made up of 19 amino acids. The CDR3 DNA reads TGTGCCAGCAGTTCCGAGCTCAACCCGGGGACAGGGGTTCCAGATACGCAGTATTTT. Translation gives CASSSELNPGTGVPDTQYF. Full variable domain (rest looked up from reference TRBV28 and TRBJ2-3): DVKVTQSSRYLVKRTGEKVFLECVQDMDHENMFWYRQDPGLGLRLIYFSYDVKMKEKGDIPEGYSVSREKKERFSLILESASTNQTSMYLCASSSELNPGTGVPDTQYFGPGTRLTVL.

The rearrangement uses TRBV7-8 and TRBJ1-4; D possibly corresponds to TRBD1 (5 bases). The CDR3 extends over 14 amino acids. Trimming removed 8 bases from V and 3 bases from J, with 13 bases in between. Germline-derived CDR1 and CDR2 are SGHVS and FQNEAQ. The CDR3 DNA sequence: TGTGCCAGCGGCAGGGTTTCAGCTAATGAAAAACTGTTTTTT. Translated: CASGRVSANEKLFF.

This clonotype was found many times. The chain employs TRBV15 and TRBJ2-1, with a tentative D call TRBD2 (6 bases). Trimming left V 6 bases short and J 1 base short, with 10 bases between. The V gene's germline CDR1 is LNHNV and CDR2 YYDKDF (reference sequence). The CDR3 loop spans 14 amino acids. This CDR3 is CATSAGPSYNEQFF. CDR3 nucleotides: TGTGCCACCAGTGCGGGGCCTTCCTACAATGAGCAGTTCTTC.

This sequence joins TRBV14 and TRBJ2-1, with TRBD2 identical over 8 bases. V gave up 5 bases and J gave up 3 bases; unmatched junction bases: 6. Germline V gene data show CDR1 as SGHDN and CDR2 as FVKESK. This CDR3 has 15 amino acids. CDR3 sequence: CASSDRLALYNEQFF. In nucleotides, the CDR3 is TGTGCCAGCAGCGACCGACTAGCGCTCTACAATGAGCAGTTCTTC.

This clonotype has ten or more counts. The V gene is TRBV4-1, the J gene TRBJ2-1; D ambiguous. The CDR3 runs to 13 residues. Germline CDR1 and CDR2: MGHRA and YSYEKL. V lost 3 bases and J lost 15, with 18 bases in between. The CDR3 DNA is TGCGCCAGCAGCCATGAGCCGGCTCAACTGGGGTTCTTC. Its protein is CASSHEPAQLGFF.

This clonotype showed up many times. The J gene is TRBJ2-7, the V gene TRBV12-3 or TRBV12-4, with TRBD1 matching over 7 bases. The CDR3 runs 14 residues. V was clipped by 4 bases and J by 3 bases; unmatched bases: 6. DNA for the CDR3: TGTGCCAGCAGTTCCAACAGGGGTTTCTACGAGCAGTACTTC. This encodes CASSSNRGFYEQYF.

The CDR3 bases are TGTGCCAGCAGCTCTTTGGGGACCTACAACACAGATACGCAGTATTTT. Its protein product is CASSSLGTYNTDTQYF. The V call is TRBV7-8, the J call TRBJ2-3; D may be TRBD1 or TRBD2 (5 bases each). The length of the CDR3 is 16 residues. The germline V gene encodes CDR1 SGHVS and CDR2 FQNEAQ. V was clipped by 4 bases and J by 2 bases, with 16 bases between them.

As concerns this clonotype: Possible read error: a much larger clone is one base away. This chain uses TRBV15 with TRBJ2-1; D remains unclear. CDR1 is LNHNV and CDR2 is YYDKDF in the germline V gene (reference sequence). Trimming stripped 2 bases from V and 9 bases from J, with 11 bases between. CDR3 size: 13 residues. The CDR3 bases are TGTGCCACCAGCAGATATTCGCCGTCTGAGCAGTTCTTC. Translated, it gives CATSRYSPSEQFF.

This clonotype was seen a handful of times. The J gene is TRBJ1-5, the V gene TRBV28, with a tentative D call TRBD1 (5 bases). CDR1 and CDR2 (germline): MDHEN, SYDVKM. The V end was cut by 4 bases, the J end by 3 bases, with 10 bases between. The CDR3 is made up of 14 amino acids. CDR3 DNA: TGTGCCAGCAGTTCCGGGGCCCTCAATCAGCCCCAGCATTTT. Translating gives CASSSGALNQPQHF.

This clonotype was seen repeatedly, ten times or more. The rearrangement joins TRBV7-9 to TRBJ2-2; 7 nucleotides agree with TRBD2. Germline V gene sequence: CDR1 SEHNR, CDR2 FQNEAQ (reference sequence). After removal of 5 bases from V and 5 bases from J, the junction contained 2 bases not matched to a gene. This CDR3 has 13 amino acids. The CDR3 bases are TGTGCCAGCAGCCCGGGACTAACCGGGGAGCTGTTTTTT. Its translation: CASSPGLTGELFF. The whole variable domain, remainder taken from reference TRBV7-9 and TRBJ2-2, is DTGVSQNPRHKITKRGQNVTFRCDPISEHNRLYWYRQTLGQGPEFLTYFQNEAQLEKSRLLSDRFSAERPKGSFSTLEIQRTEQGDSAMYLCASSPGLTGELFFGEGSRLTVL.

The chain links TRBV12-2 to TRBJ2-1; the table's D call of TRBD1 was not tested on the DNA. TRBV12-2 is flagged as a pseudogene. The CDR3 length is 21 residues. CDR3 loop: CASRLSSSCGDRVDSYNEQFF. In DNA, the CDR3 is TGTGCAAGTCGCTTATCGAGTTCATGCGGGGACAGAGTCGACTCCTACAATGAGCAGTTCTTC.

This clonotype was found a few times. The chain is built from TRBV7-3 and TRBJ2-7; D ambiguous. CDR1 and CDR2 from the germline V gene are SGHTA and FQGTGA. The CDR3 is 13 amino acids. The ends were cut back, 5 bases at V and 2 bases at J, with 10 bases in the middle. CDR3 coding DNA: TGTGCCAGCAGCCCCTCCCCTGCCTACGAGCAGTACTTC. Amino acids: CASSPSPAYEQYF.

Many counts were recorded for this clonotype. The chain links TRBV10-3 to TRBJ1-6, with 7 bases aligning to TRBD1. The ends lost 6 bases at V and 5 bases at J; junction bases unmatched: 4. The CDR3 has 14 residues. Germline assignment: CDR1 ENHRY and CDR2 SYGVKD. The chain's CDR3 is CAIRGDSHNSPLHF. The CDR3, as DNA: TGTGCCATCAGGGGGGACAGTCATAATTCACCCCTCCACTTT.

This clonotype occurred many times. The rearrangement joins TRBV20-1 to TRBJ2-2; 7 bases fit TRBD1. Germline CDR1 is DFQATT and CDR2 is SNEGSKA (reference sequence). V was pared by 6 bases and J by 0 bases, with 7 bases of the junction left unmatched. This CDR3 is built from 15 residues. Written as DNA, the CDR3 is TGCAGTGCCCCTGACAGGGCGTCGAACACCGGGGAGCTGTTTTTT. Translation gives CSAPDRASNTGELFF.

The chain employs TRBV9 and TRBJ2-2, with unresolved D. Germline-derived CDR1 and CDR2 are SGDLS and YYNGEE. This CDR3 comprises 16 residues. Trimming pared 0 bases from V and 0 bases from J, leaving 9 bases between. CDR3 bases: TGTGCCAGCAGCGTAGAGTTAGCTACGAACACCGGGGAGCTGTTTTTT. Its protein is CASSVELATNTGELFF. Using reference TRBV9 and TRBJ2-2 for the parts outside the CDR3, the full variable domain is DSGVTQTPKHLITATGQRVTLRCSPRSGDLSVYWYQQSLDQGLQFLIQYYNGEERAKGNILERFSAQQFPDLHSELNLSSLELGDSALYFCASSVELATNTGELFFGEGSRLTVL.

This clonotype was seen repeatedly, ten times or more. This rearrangement joins TRBV7-9 to TRBJ2-1; perhaps TRBD2 as D (5 bases). V was shortened by 5 bases and J by 0 bases, with 11 bases between the two germline ends. This CDR3 is 15 amino acids long. CDR1 and CDR2 from the germline V gene are SEHNR and FQNEAQ (reference sequence). The CDR3 loop reads CASSPSSSSYNEQFF. In DNA form, the CDR3 reads TGTGCCAGCAGCCCTAGCAGTAGCTCCTACAATGAGCAGTTCTTC.

This clonotype appeared a few times. This chain's CDR3 is CSARDEAGATYEQYF. CDR3 bases: TGCAGTGCTAGAGATGAGGCGGGGGCGACCTACGAGCAGTACTTC. The V and J genes are TRBV20-1 and TRBJ2-7, with TRBD2 as a possible D gene (7 bases). Germline V CDR1 and CDR2: DFQATT, SNEGSKA (reference sequence). The CDR3 has 15 amino acids. V shed 0 bases and J shed 2 bases, with 14 bases lying between them.